The next 5 T cell receptor beta chains were all read from a single sample in a study of TIL therapy for anti-PD-1-resistant metastatic lung cancer (TCRdb year 2021). The immunoSEQ v3 hsTCRB kit was used to amplify TCR beta CDR3 regions from genomic DNA through bias-controlled multiplex PCR. The table was pulled from immuneACCESS by TCRdb, which kept in-frame rearrangements only. Such tables lose some clones; where checked, under half of the loss comes from unresolved V genes, and the rest has no known cause. This sample lists under 100,000 clones; about two thirds were detected once. The ten most abundant clones make up 11% of the sample. Per the publication, the time point label means: pre-treatment sample, taken before nivolumab and TIL therapy. The baseline tumor samples were excised metastases, mostly pleural nodules or supraclavicular lymph nodes, taken from the same resection that was used to grow TIL.

The sample in question was tumor tissue, obtained at baseline. These receptors all stem from a person aged 30 to 80 with non-small cell lung cancer.

The V and J genes are TRBV30 and TRBJ1-1; D perhaps matches TRBD1 (5 bases). With 1 base removed from V and 0 bases from J, the gap between germline ends came to 18 bases. This CDR3 has 17 amino acids. Germline V lookup: CDR1 GTSNPN, CDR2 SVGIG (reference sequence). Here the CDR3 DNA reads TGTGCCTGGAGTGAAGGCAGGGCCGCCTTCATGAACACTGAAGCTTTCTTT. Translation gives CAWSEGRAAFMNTEAFF.

The J gene is TRBJ2-7, the V gene TRBV5-6; D is perhaps TRBD1 or TRBD2 (5 bases each). Per the germline V gene, CDR1 is SGHDT and CDR2 is YYEEEE. CDR3 length: 13 residues. V lost 2 bases and J 3 bases, leaving 9 bases between the germline ends. The CDR3 sequence: CASSFGTNYEQYF. CDR3 nucleotides: TGTGCCAGCAGCTTCGGGACCAACTACGAGCAGTACTTC.

This clone was seen more than once but under ten times. V usage is TRBV2 and J usage is TRBJ1-5; tentatively, D is TRBD1 (5 bases). CDR3 length: 15 residues. The germline gives CDR1 SNHLY, CDR2 FYNNEI. V lost 6 bases and J 2 bases, leaving 14 bases between the germline ends. CDR3 DNA sequence: TGTGCCAGCAGCCAGCAGGGTTGGCGCAATCAGCCCCAGCATTTT. It translates to CASSQQGWRNQPQHF.

The chain employs TRBV28 and TRBJ1-2, with D possibly matching TRBD1 (6 bases). Germline V gene sequence: CDR1 MDHEN, CDR2 SYDVKM. The CDR3 runs to 14 residues. V gave up 5 bases and J gave up 7 bases, with 17 bases separating them. CDR3 in DNA: TGTGCCAGCAGTCCCGGAGGGGGTGGGAGTGGCTACACCTTC. Protein: CASSPGGGGSGYTF.

The chain has TRBV11-2 and TRBJ1-2; 12 bases are shared with TRBD1. V lost 5 bases to trimming and J lost 7 bases; unmatched junction nucleotides: 8. CDR3 length: 15 amino acids. In germline, CDR1 is SGHAT, CDR2 FQNNGV. CDR3 coding DNA: TGTGCCAGCAGCACCCGGGACAGGGGGCTTTCTGGCTACACCTTC. Translating gives CASSTRDRGLSGYTF.